This T cell receptor (beta chain) was retrieved from a study of cytomegalovirus exposure and HLA in healthy donors. Profiling relied on immunoSEQ multiplex PCR, and the TCRdb table lists in-frame clones only, not all of them. Of about 200,000 clones in the sample, approximately 87% were seen once. This clone was found once. This receptor was taken from a woman younger than 30 in good health and CMV-seronegative. The sample taken for sequencing was PBMCs.

The CDR3 reads CASNKGAQAFF. DNA of the CDR3: TGTGCCAGCAATAAGGGGGCTCAAGCTTTCTTT. The chain recombines TRBV6-5 with TRBJ1-1, with 7 bases lining up with TRBD1. This CDR3 comprises 11 residues. The junction had 5 bases not matched to a gene; V was cut back by 7 bases and J by 9 bases. The germline CDR1 and CDR2 sequences are MNHEY and SVGAGI.